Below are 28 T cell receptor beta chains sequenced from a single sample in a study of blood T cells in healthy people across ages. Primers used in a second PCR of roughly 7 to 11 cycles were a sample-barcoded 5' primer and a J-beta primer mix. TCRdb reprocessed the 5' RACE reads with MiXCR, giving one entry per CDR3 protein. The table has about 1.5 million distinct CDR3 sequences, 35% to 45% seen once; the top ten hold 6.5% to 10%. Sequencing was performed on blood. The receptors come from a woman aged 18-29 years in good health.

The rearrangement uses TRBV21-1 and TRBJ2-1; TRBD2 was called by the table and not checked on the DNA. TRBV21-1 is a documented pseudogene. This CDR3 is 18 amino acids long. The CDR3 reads CASSARATSGRGYNEQFF. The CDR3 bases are TGTGCCAGCAGCGCGCGAGCGACTAGCGGGAGAGGCTACAATGAGCAGTTCTTC.

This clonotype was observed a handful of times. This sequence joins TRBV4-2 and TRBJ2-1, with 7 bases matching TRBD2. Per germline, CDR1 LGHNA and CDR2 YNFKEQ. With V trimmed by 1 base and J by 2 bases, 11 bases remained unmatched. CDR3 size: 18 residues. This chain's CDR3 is CASSQGPGRDYAYNEQFF. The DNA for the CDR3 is TGTGCCAGCAGCCAAGGGCCCGGAAGGGACTACGCCTACAATGAGCAGTTCTTC.

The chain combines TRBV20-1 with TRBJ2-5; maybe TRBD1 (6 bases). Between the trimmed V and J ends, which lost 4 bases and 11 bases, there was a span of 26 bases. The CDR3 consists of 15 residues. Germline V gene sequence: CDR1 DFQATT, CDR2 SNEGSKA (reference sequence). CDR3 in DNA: TGCAGTGCTATATCCGGGACACAGACCTACAATGAGCAGTACTTC. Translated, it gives CSAISGTQTYNEQYF.

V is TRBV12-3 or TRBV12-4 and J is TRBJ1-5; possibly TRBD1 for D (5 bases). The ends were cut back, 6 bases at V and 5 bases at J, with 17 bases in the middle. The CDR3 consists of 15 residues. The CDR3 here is CASSSDRNKDQPQHF. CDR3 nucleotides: TGTGCCAGCAGCTCCGACAGAAATAAGGATCAGCCCCAGCATTTT.

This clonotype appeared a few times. This chain's CDR3 is CASSQDGQSDGYTF. The CDR3 nucleotides are TGTGCCAGCAGCCAAGATGGCCAGTCTGATGGCTACACCTTC. The V gene is TRBV3-1, the J gene TRBJ1-2; D ambiguous. The germline V gene has CDR1 LGHDT and CDR2 YNNKEL (reference sequence). The CDR3 is made up of 14 amino acids. Trimming took off 0 bases at V and 6 bases at J, with 11 bases between the two ends.

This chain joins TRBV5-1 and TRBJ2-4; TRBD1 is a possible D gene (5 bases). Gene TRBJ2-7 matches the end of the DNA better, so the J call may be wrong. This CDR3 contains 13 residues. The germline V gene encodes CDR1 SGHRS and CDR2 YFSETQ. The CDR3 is CASSRRQNSEQYF. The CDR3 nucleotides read TGCGCCAGCAGCCGGAGACAGAATTCCGAGCAGTACTTC.

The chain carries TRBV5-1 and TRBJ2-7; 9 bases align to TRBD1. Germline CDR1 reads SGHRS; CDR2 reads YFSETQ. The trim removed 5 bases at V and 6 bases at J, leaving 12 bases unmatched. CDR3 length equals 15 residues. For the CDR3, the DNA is TGCGCCAGCAGTCCTACCGGGACAGGGCTTACCGAGCAGTACTTC. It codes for CASSPTGTGLTEQYF.

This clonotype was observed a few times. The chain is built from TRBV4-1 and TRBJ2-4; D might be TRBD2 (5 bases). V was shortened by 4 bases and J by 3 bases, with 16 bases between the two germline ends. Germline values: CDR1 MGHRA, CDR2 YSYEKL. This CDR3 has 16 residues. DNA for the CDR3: TGCGCCAGCAGCCTCGGAGGACCTGGCGGCAAAAACATTCAGTACTTC. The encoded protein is CASSLGGPGGKNIQYF.

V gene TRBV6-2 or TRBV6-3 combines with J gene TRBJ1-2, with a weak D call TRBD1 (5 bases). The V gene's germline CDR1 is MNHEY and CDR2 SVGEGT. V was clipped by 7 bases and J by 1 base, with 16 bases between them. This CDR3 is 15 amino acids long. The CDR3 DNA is TGTGCCAGCAACCTTCGGGGCCGAGTTAACTATGGCTACACCTTC. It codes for CASNLRGRVNYGYTF.

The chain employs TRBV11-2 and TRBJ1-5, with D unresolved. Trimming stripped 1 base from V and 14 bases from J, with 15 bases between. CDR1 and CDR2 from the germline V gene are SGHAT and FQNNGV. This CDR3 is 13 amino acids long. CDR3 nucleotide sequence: TGTGCCAGCAGCTTAGGTGGGTCCGCTACCAAGCATTTT. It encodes CASSLGGSATKHF. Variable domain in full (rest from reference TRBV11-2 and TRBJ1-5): EAGVAQSPRYKIIEKRQSVAFWCNPISGHATLYWYQQILGQGPKLLIQFQNNGVVDDSQLPKDRFSAERLKGVDSTLKIQPAKLEDSAVYLCASSLGGSATKHFGDGTRLSIL.

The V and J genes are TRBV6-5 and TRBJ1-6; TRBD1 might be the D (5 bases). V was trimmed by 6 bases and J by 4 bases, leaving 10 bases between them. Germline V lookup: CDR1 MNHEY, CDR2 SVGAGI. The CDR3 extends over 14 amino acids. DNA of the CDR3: TGTGCCAGCAGCCGACAGTCTTATAATTCACCCCTCCACTTT. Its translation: CASSRQSYNSPLHF.

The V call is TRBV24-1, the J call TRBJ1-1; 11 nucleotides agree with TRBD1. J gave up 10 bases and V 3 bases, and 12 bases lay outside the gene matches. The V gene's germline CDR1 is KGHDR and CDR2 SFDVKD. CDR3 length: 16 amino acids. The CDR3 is CATSDPPDRGRGGAFF. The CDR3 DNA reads TGTGCCACCAGTGATCCCCCGGACAGGGGGCGCGGGGGAGCTTTCTTT.

Written as DNA, the CDR3 is TGCAGTGCTCCGAAGACAGGGGGACGCACCGGGGAGCTGTTTTTT. It specifies CSAPKTGGRTGELFF. This rearrangement joins TRBV20-1 to TRBJ2-2, with 9 nucleotides matching TRBD1. The trim removed 5 bases at V and 4 bases at J, leaving 8 bases unmatched. The CDR3 length is 15 residues. CDR1 is DFQATT, CDR2 SNEGSKA, per germline (reference sequence).

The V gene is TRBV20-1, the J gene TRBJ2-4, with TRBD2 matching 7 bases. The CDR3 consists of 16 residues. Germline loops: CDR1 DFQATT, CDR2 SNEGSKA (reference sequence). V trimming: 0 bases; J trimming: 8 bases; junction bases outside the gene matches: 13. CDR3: CSARDTTGLADHIQYF. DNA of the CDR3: TGCAGTGCTAGAGATACGACCGGGCTAGCGGATCACATTCAGTACTTC.

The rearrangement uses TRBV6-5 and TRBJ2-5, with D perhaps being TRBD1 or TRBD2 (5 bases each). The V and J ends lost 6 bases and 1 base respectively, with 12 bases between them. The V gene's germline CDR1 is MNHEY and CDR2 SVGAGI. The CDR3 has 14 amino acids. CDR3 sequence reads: CASRRGPIQETQYF. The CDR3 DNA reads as TGTGCCAGCAGGAGGGGTCCGATCCAAGAGACCCAGTACTTC.

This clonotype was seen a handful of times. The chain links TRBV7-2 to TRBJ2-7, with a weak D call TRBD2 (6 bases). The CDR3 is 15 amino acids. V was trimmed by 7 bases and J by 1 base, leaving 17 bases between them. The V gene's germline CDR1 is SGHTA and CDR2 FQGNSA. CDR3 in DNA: TGTGCCAGCACCAGGAGGAGGGCCGGGTCCTACGAGCAGTACTTC. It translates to CASTRRRAGSYEQYF.

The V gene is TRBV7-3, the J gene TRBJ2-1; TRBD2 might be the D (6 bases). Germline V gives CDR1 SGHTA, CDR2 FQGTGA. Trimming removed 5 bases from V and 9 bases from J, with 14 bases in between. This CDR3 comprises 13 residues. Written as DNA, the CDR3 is TGTGCCAGCAGCCCTGGGACTCCGGCTGAGCAGTTCTTC. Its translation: CASSPGTPAEQFF.

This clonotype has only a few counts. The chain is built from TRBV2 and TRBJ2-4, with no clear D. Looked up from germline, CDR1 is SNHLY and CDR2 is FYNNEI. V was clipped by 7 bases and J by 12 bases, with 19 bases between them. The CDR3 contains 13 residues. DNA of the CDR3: TGTGCCAGCACCCAACTCGGGCGAGAGCGTCAGTACTTC. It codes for CASTQLGRERQYF.

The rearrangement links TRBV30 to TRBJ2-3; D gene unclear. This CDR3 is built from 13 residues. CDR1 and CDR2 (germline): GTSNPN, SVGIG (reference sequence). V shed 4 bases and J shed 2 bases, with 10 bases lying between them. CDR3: CAWNVAYTDTQYF. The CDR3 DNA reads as TGTGCCTGGAATGTGGCCTACACAGATACGCAGTATTTT.

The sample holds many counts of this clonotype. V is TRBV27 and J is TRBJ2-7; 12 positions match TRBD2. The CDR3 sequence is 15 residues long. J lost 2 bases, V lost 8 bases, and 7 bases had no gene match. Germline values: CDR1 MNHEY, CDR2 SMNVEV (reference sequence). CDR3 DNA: TGTGCCAGCTCCTCCGGGACTAGCGGGCCCTACGAGCAGTACTTC. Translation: CASSSGTSGPYEQYF.

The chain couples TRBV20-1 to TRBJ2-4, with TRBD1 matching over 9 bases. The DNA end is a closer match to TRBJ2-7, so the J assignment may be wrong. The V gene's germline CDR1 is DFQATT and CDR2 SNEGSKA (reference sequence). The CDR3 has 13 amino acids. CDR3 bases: TGCAGTGTTGCGGGACAGGGATCCTACGAGCAGTACTTC. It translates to CSVAGQGSYEQYF.

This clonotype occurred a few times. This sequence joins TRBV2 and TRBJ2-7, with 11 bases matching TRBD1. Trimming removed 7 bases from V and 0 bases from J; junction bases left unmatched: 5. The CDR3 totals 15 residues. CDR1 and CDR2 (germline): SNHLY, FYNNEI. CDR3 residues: CASTEDRGLSYEQYF. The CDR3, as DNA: TGTGCCAGCACTGAGGACAGGGGGCTCTCCTACGAGCAGTACTTC.

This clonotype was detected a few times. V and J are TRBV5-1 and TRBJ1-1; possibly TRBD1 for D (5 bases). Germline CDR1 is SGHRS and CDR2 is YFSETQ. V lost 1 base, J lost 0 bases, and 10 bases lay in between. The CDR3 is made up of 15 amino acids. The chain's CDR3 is CASSLFQGMNTEAFF. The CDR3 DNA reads TGCGCCAGCAGCTTGTTTCAGGGAATGAACACTGAAGCTTTCTTT.

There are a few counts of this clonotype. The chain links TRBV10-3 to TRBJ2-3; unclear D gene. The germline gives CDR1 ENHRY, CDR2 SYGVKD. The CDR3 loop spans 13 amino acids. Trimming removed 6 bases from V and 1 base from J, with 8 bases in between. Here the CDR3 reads CAISSRGTDTQYF. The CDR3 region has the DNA TGTGCCATCAGCTCTAGGGGCACAGATACGCAGTATTTT.

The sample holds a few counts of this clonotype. The DNA of the CDR3 is TGTGCCAGCAGTAACGACAGGGGGGGTGAGCAGTTCTTC. Translating gives CASSNDRGGEQFF. The chain recombines TRBV6-4 with TRBJ2-1, with 9 bases identical to TRBD1. This CDR3 region has 13 residues. Germline lookup yields CDR1 MRHNA and CDR2 SNTAGT. V shed 5 bases and J 9 bases; nucleotides not matched to a gene: 5.

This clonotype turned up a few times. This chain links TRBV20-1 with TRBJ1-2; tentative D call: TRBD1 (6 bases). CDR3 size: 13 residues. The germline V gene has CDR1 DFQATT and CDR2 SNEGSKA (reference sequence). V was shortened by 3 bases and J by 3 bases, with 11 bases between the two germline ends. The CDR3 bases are TGCAGTGCTAGGCAGGGGCCGGACTATGGCTACACCTTC. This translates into CSARQGPDYGYTF.

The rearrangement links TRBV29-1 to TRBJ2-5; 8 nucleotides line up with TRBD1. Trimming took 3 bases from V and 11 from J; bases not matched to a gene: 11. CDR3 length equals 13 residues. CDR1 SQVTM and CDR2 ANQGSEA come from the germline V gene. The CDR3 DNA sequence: TGCAGCGTTGAGACCACAGGGGGTGGGCAGCAGTACTTC. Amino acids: CSVETTGGGQQYF. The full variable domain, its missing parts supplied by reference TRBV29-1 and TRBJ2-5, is SAVISQKPSRDICQRGTSLTIQCQVDSQVTMMFWYRQQPGQSLTLIATANQGSEATYESGFVIDKFPISRPNLTFSTLTVSNMSPEDSSIYLCSVETTGGGQQYFGPGTRLLVL.

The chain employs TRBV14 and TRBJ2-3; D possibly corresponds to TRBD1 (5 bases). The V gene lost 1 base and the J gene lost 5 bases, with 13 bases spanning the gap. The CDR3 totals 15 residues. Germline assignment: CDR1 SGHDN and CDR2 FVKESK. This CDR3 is CASSQGVWTKDTQYF. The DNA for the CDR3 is TGTGCCAGCAGCCAAGGGGTTTGGACAAAAGATACGCAGTATTTT.